Given below is one TCR beta chain in context. What it recognizes is unknown. This sample is part of a study of vaccination and CD4 T cells after COVID-19. Turning to the study itself: Post-COVID draws followed diagnosis by a median approximately 100 days (range 35 to 161). Overlapping spike peptides served as the stimulus for the cells. These peptides came from SARS-CoV-2 and from the common cold coronaviruses HCoV-NL63, HCoV-OC43 and HCoV-229E. Control cultures were supplied with a CEFX pool, an HIV-1 Nef pool, or no peptide at all.

Cultured CD4+ T-cell DNA underwent Oncomine TCR Beta short-read sequencing. TCRdb reprocessed the PCR reads with MiXCR, giving one entry per CDR3 protein. The data show 11,000 to 15,000 distinct CDR3 sequences, over 60% seen once. Trimming at V came to 3 bases and at J to 9 bases, leaving 7 bases not matched to a gene. The germline CDR1 and CDR2 sequences are LGHNA and YSLEER. This CDR3 contains 14 residues. As to treatment: roughly 10-day PBMC culture with coronavirus spike peptide pools or control peptides (ViraFEST assay). The sequence came from a human donor who had recovered from COVID-19. This chain joins TRBV4-3 and TRBJ1-1; 10 bases map to TRBD1. Sequenced sample: CD4+ T cells from blood, cultured in vitro. DNA of the CDR3: TGCGCCAGCAGCCATACCGGACAGGGGGTCCAAGCTTTCTTT. Encoded protein: CASSHTGQGVQAFF.